The source of this TCR beta chain is a study of blood T cell repertoires in COVID-19. Study-wide background: The cDNA or gDNA used as material had been derived from T cells, B-cell-depleted T cells, or PBMCs.

This clone has only one observation. The length of the CDR3 is 14 residues. The V and J ends lost 5 bases and 1 base, in that order; junction bases with no gene match: 3. The germline CDR1 and CDR2 sequences are MNHEY and SMNVEV (reference sequence). TCRdb's table, derived via immunoSEQ multiplex PCR, lists solely in-frame clones and lacks some. The top ten hold around a sixth of the sample, which has 53,000 or so clones, approximately 84% seen once. The chain recombines TRBV27 with TRBJ1-1; TRBD1 agrees at 8 bases. This TCR derives from a man between 65 and 80 years old with active COVID-19. Input material: peripheral blood. The CDR3 coding sequence is TGTGCCAGCAGTAACAGGGGGAGGAACACTGAAGCTTTCTTT. It yields the protein CASSNRGRNTEAFF.